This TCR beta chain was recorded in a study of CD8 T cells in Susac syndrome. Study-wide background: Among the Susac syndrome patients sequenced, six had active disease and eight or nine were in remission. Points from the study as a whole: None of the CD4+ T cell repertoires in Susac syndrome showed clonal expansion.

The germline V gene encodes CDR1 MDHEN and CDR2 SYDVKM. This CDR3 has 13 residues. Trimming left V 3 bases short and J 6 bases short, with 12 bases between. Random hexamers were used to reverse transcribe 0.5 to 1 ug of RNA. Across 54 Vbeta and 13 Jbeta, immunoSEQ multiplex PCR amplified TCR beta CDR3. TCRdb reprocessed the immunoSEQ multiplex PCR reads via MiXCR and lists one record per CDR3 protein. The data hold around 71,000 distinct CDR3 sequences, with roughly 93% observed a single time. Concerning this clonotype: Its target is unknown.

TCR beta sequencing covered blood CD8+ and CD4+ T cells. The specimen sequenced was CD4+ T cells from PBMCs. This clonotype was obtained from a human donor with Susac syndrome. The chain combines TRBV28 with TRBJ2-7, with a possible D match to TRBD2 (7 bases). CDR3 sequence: CASSFLRGREQYF. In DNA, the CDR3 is TGTGCCAGCAGTTTTTTGCGGGGGCGCGAGCAGTACTTC. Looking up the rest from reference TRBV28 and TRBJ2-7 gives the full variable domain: DVKVTQSSRYLVKRTGEKVFLECVQDMDHENMFWYRQDPGLGLRLIYFSYDVKMKEKGDIPEGYSVSREKKERFSLILESASTNQTSMYLCASSFLRGREQYFGPGTRLTVT.